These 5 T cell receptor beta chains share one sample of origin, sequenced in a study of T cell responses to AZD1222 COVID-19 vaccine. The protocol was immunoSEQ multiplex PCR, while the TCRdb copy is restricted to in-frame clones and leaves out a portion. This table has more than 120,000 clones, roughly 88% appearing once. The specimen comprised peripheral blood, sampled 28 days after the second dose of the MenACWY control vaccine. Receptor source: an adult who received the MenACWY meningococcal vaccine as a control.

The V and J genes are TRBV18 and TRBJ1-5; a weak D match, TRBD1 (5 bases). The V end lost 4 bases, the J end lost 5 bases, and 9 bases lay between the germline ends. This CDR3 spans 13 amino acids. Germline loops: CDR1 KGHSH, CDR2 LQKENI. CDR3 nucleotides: TGTGCCAGCTCACTTTTGACAGATCAGCCCCAGCATTTT. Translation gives CASSLLTDQPQHF.

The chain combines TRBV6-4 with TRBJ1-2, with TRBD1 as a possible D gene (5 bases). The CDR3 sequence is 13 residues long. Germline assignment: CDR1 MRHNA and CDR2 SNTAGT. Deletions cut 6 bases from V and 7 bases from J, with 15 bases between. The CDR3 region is CASRGTSAIGYTF. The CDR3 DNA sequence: TGTGCCAGCAGGGGGACTTCTGCTATTGGCTACACCTTC.

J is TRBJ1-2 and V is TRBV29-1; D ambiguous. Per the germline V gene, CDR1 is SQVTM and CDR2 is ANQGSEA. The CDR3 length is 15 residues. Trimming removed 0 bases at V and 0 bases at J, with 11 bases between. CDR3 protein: CSVEDSDLSNYGYTF. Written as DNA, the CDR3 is TGCAGCGTTGAAGATAGCGACCTGTCTAACTATGGCTACACCTTC.

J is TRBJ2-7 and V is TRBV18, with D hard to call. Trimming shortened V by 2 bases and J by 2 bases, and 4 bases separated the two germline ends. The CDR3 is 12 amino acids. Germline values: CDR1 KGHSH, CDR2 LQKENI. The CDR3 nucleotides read TGTGCCAGCTCACCAGGGGCCTACGAGCAGTACTTC. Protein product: CASSPGAYEQYF.

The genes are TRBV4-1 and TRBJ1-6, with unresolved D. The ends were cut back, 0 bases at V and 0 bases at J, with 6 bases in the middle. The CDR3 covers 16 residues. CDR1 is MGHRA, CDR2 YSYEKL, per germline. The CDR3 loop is CASSQEGTSYNSPLHF. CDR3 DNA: TGCGCCAGCAGCCAAGAGGGTACCTCCTATAATTCACCCCTCCACTTT.